This T cell receptor beta chain is drawn from a study of blood T cells in healthy people across ages. The study's findings and limits: Getting older went along with TCR beta diversity per million T cells dropping roughly linearly.

In its sample, this clonotype was seen a few times. Its antigen is as yet unknown. PCR was performed a second time for about 7 to 12 cycles using a sample-barcoded 5' primer and a J-beta primer mix. Using its own MiXCR run on the 5' RACE reads, TCRdb lists one record per CDR3 protein. Here the sample spans about 1.8 million distinct CDR3 sequences, 49% being singletons. Donors were healthy Caucasian individuals from Russia aged about 6 to 90. For every donor, a draw yielded approximately 9.9 milliliters of peripheral blood. Germline CDR1 and CDR2: ENHRY and SYGVKD. The CDR3 totals 11 residues. V dropped 11 bases and J dropped 5 bases, with 10 bases sitting between them.

The chain links TRBV10-3 to TRBJ2-1; unclear D gene. This TCR was sampled from a woman aged 40-49 years in good health. Sample: blood. CDR3 nucleotide sequence: TGTGCCGCAAGAGGAGACAATGAGCAGTTCTTC. Its translation is CAARGDNEQFF.